This T cell receptor (beta chain) originates from a study of T-cell reconstitution after alpha-beta-depleted transplantation in children. Per germline, CDR1 LGHNA and CDR2 YSLEER. The CDR3 runs 13 residues. The V end lost 0 bases, the J end lost 4 bases, and 7 bases lay between the germline ends. The library targeted TCRbeta and was prepared with unique molecular identifiers. TCRdb re-called the PCR reads with MiXCR, one entry per CDR3 protein. The sample consists of some 600,000 distinct CDR3 sequences, around 13% of them appearing once. V and J are TRBV4-3 and TRBJ2-7; D is unresolved. Sequenced material: PBMCs, mostly from graft donor cells, taken 360 days after TCRalphabeta/CD19-depleted stem cell transplant. The sequence was obtained from a male patient aged 10 to 17 who had a stem cell transplant for acute myeloid leukemia, so the T cells may come from the graft donor. The CDR3 loop reads CASSQEYRYEQYF. CDR3 sequence (DNA): TGCGCCAGCAGCCAAGAGTATAGGTACGAGCAGTACTTC.